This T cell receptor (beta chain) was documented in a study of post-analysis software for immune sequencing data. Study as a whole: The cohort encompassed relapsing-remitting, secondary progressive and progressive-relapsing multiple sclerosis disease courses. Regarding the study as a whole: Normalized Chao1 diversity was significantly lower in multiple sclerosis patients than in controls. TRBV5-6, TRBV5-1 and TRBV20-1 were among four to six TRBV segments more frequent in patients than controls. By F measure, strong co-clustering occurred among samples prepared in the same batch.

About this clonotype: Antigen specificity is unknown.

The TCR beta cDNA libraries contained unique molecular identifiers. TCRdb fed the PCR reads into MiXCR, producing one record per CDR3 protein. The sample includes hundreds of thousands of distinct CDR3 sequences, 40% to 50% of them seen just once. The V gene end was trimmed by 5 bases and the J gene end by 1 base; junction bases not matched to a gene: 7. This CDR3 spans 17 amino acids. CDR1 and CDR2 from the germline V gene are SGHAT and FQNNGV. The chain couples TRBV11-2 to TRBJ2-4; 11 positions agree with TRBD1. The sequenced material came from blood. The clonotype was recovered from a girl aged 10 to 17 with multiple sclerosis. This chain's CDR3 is CASSAGQGVVAKNIQYF. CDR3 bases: TGTGCCAGCAGCGCGGGACAGGGGGTGGTGGCCAAAAACATTCAGTACTTC.